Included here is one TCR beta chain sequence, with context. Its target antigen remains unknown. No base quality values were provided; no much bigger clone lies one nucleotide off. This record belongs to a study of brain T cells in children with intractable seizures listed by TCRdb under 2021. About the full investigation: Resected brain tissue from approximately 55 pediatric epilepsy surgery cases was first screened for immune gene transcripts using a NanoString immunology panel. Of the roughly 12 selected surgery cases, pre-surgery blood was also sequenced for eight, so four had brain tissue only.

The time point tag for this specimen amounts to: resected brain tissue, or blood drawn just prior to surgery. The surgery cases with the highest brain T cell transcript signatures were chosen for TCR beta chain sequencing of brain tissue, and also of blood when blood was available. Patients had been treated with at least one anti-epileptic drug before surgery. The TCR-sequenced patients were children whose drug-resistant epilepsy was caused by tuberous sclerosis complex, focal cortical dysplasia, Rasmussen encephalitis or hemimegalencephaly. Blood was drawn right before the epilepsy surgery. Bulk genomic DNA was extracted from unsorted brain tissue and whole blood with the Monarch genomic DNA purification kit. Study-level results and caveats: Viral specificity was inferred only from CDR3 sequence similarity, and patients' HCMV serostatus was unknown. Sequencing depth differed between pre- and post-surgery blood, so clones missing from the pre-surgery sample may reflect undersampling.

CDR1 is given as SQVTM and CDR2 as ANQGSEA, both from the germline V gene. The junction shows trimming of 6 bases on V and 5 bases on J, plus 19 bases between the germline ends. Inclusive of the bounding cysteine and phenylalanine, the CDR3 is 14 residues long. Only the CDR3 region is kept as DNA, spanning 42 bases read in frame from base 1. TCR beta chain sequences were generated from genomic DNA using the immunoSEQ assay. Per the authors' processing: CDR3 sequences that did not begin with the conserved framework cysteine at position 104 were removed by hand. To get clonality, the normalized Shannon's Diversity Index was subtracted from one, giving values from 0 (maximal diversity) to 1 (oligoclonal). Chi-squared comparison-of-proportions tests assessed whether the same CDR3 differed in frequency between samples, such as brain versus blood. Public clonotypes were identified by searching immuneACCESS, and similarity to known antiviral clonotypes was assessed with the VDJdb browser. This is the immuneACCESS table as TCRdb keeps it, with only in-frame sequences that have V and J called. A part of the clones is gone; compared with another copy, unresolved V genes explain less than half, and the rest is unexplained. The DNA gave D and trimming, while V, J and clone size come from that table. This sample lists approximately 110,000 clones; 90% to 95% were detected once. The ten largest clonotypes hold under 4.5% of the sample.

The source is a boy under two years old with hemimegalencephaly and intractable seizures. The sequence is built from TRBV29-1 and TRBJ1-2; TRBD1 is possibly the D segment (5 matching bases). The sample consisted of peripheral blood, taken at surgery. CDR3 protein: CSVKDGDAPYGYTF. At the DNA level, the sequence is TGCAGCGTAAAAGATGGGGACGCACCTTATGGCTACACCTTC.